This is a list of T cell receptor beta chains from one sample in a study of T cells expressing NK-cell markers. TCRdb reprocessed the 5' RACE reads and keeps a single row for each CDR3 protein, giving no DNA. The sample features 450,000 to 600,000 distinct CDR3 sequences, with about 3.6% in its top ten. Sequencing was done on a sample of blood T cells: a sorted CD56 or NKG2C T cell subset, CD4+ or CD8+ T cells, or bulk PBMC T cells (not recorded which). Source of these receptors: a man in his late teens or twenties in good health. Both conserved end residues are part of each CDR3.

cdr3_length j_call v_call cdr3_aa
16 TRBJ1-3 TRBV24-1 CATSDPDGESGNTIYF
15 TRBJ2-3 TRBV5-1 CASSFWATSTDTQYF
14 TRBJ2-1 TRBV11-2 CASSLDLLYNEQFF
17 TRBJ2-1 TRBV11-2 CASSFEWAKELGDEQFF
17 TRBJ2-5 TRBV3-1 CASSPGLAGAPQETQYF
16 TRBJ2-5 TRBV28 CASSLTGPGVQETQYF
18 TRBJ2-7 TRBV6-2/TRBV6-3 CASSYSFGSWGQSYEQYF
17 TRBJ2-1 TRBV5-5 CASSYNSGPGAYNEQFF
15 TRBJ2-5 TRBV10-3 CAISPRGADQETQYF
15 TRBJ2-1 TRBV5-1 CASSSGATAYNEQFF
15 TRBJ2-1 TRBV20-1 CSAKDNRGSYNEQFF
17 TRBJ2-1 TRBV5-5 CASSLAGGAPTYNEQFF
16 TRBJ2-5 TRBV11-2 CASSSNILAGEETQYF
17 TRBJ2-1 TRBV12-3/TRBV12-4 CASSKLVAGSHYNEQFF
14 TRBJ1-1 TRBV20-1 CSARGGPGDTEAFF
16 TRBJ1-4 TRBV28 CASRKALWDSNEKLFF
12 TRBJ1-6 TRBV6-1 CASMLGYSPLHF
14 TRBJ2-2 TRBV29-1 CSVEDAGERGELFF
18 TRBJ2-1 TRBV12-3/TRBV12-4 CASSAGTGEGRYYNEQFF
15 TRBJ2-6 TRBV5-1 CASSSPGYGANVLTF
16 TRBJ2-5 TRBV20-1 CSARDTGTGGLGTQYF
14 TRBJ2-7 TRBV4-2 CASSRPGSSYEQYF
12 TRBJ2-5 TRBV5-1 CASSTDPGPQYF